This TCR beta chain was sequenced in a study of Ad26.COV2.S vaccination and SARS-CoV-2 variants. Study in general: The Ad26.COV2.S arm of the COV1001 trial was where the donor was placed.

CDR3 length: 14 amino acids. The germline V gene encodes CDR1 SGHNT and CDR2 YENEEA. Trimming cost V 0 bases and J 4 bases, with 6 bases left between them. TCRdb's copy holds only in-frame clones and misses some; the assay was immunoSEQ multiplex PCR. The table has 400,000 to 450,000 clones, roughly 87% seen once. Treatment described: around 19 received Ad26.COV2.S at low or high dose, single or two shots; roughly five received placebo; per-sample allocation not given. On day 63 after the first injection, vaccine and placebo recipients gave samples. The sample in question was peripheral blood, obtained in a trial of Ad26.COV2.S vaccine versus placebo. The TCR comes from a person between 18 and 59 years old who received the Ad26.COV2.S COVID-19 vaccine or a placebo. The chain is built from TRBV11-3 and TRBJ2-2; D is unresolved. The CDR3, as DNA: TGTGCCAGCAGCTTAGACCCGAGCACCGGGGAGCTGTTTTTT. Its protein product is CASSLDPSTGELFF.